This entry lists 10 T cell receptor beta chains sequenced from one sample in a study of early T cells in non-severe SARS-CoV-2 infection. TCRdb re-called the 5' RACE reads through MiXCR, storing one row per CDR3 protein. The table records 75,000 or so distinct CDR3 sequences, 11% to 15% of them present only once. Sequencing was done on a sample of whole blood. The receptor set was obtained from an adult who was a healthcare worker with PCR-confirmed SARS-CoV-2 infection or an uninfected control (not recorded which).

The chain uses TRBV20-1 and TRBJ1-1; D remains unclear. The V gene's germline CDR1 is DFQATT and CDR2 SNEGSKA (reference sequence). The CDR3 length is 11 residues. Trimming removed 7 bases at V and 1 base at J, with 7 bases between. The CDR3 sequence: CSVSGNTEAFF. In nucleotides, the CDR3 is TGCAGTGTATCCGGGAACACTGAAGCTTTCTTT.

This clonotype was observed a handful of times. This chain connects TRBV2 to TRBJ2-1; perhaps TRBD2 as D (5 bases). V lost 5 bases and J 2 bases, leaving 13 bases between the germline ends. The CDR3 runs 15 residues. The germline V gene encodes CDR1 SNHLY and CDR2 FYNNEI. As DNA, the CDR3 is TGTGCCAGCAGTTCTAGCCGTGGGGCCTACAATGAGCAGTTCTTC. It yields the protein CASSSSRGAYNEQFF.

The chain joins TRBV7-9 to TRBJ2-4, with D maybe TRBD1 (6 bases). From germline, CDR1 is SEHNR and CDR2 FQNEAQ (reference sequence). With 4 bases removed from V and 4 bases from J, the gap between germline ends came to 14 bases. The CDR3 totals 15 residues. The CDR3 bases are TGTGCCAGCAGCTCCATGGACAGAGAAAAAAACATTCAGTACTTC. Translating gives CASSSMDREKNIQYF.

DNA of the CDR3: TGTGCCAGCAGCCCCAGGATGACTGGAAACACCATATATTTT. Its protein is CASSPRMTGNTIYF. V and J are TRBV6-6 and TRBJ1-3; no clear D. The V gene's germline CDR1 is MNHNY and CDR2 SVGAGI (reference sequence). The CDR3 has 14 residues. V lost 6 bases and J 2 bases, leaving 11 bases between the germline ends.

This clonotype has ten or more counts. This chain uses TRBV7-8 with TRBJ1-1; 9 nucleotides align to TRBD1. Germline V gives CDR1 SGHVS, CDR2 FQNEAQ. The V segment lost 5 bases and the J segment 4 bases; nucleotides outside the gene matches: 5. The CDR3 spans 14 residues. CDR3 protein: CASSDTGGGTEAFF. The CDR3 DNA follows: TGTGCCAGCAGCGATACAGGGGGCGGCACTGAAGCTTTCTTT. Using reference TRBV7-8 and TRBJ1-1 for the parts outside the CDR3, the full variable domain is GAGVSQSPRYKVAKRGQDVALRCDPISGHVSLFWYQQALGQGPEFLTYFQNEAQLDKSGLPSDRFFAERPEGSVSTLKIQRTQQEDSAVYLCASSDTGGGTEAFFGQGTRLTVV.

The V gene is TRBV6-5, the J gene TRBJ1-3, with no clear D. Per the germline V gene, CDR1 is MNHEY and CDR2 is SVGAGI. The CDR3 covers 16 residues. V gave up 2 bases and J gave up 3 bases, with 14 bases separating them. CDR3 DNA sequence: TGTGCCAGCAGTTACGGATCGTGGGTTGGTGGAAACACCATATATTTT. Encoded protein: CASSYGSWVGGNTIYF.

The genes are TRBV4-2 and TRBJ2-1; 10 bases map to TRBD2. Germline CDR1 and CDR2: LGHNA and YNFKEQ. CDR3 size: 16 residues. The V gene end was trimmed by 0 bases and the J gene end by 4 bases; junction bases not matched to a gene: 3. The CDR3 here is CASSQEAGGNYNEQFF. The CDR3 region has the DNA TGTGCCAGCAGCCAAGAAGCGGGGGGGAATTACAATGAGCAGTTCTTC.

Remarks on this clonotype: The conserved closing phenylalanine or tryptophan is absent in this CDR3, likely reflecting a read error. V usage is TRBV6-2 or TRBV6-3 and J usage is TRBJ1-2; 7 bases are shared with TRBD1. With V trimmed by 8 bases and J by 4 bases, 7 bases remained unmatched. The CDR3 contains 13 residues. Germline-derived CDR1 and CDR2 are MNHEY and SVGEGT. This chain's CDR3 is CASGDRAAYGYTL. CDR3 bases: TGTGCCAGCGGCGACAGGGCGGCCTATGGCTACACCCTC.

The chain joins TRBV7-3 to TRBJ2-3, with a possible D match to TRBD2 (5 bases). The V and J ends lost 4 bases and 1 base respectively, with 15 bases between them. CDR1 SGHTA and CDR2 FQGTGA come from the germline V gene. This CDR3 spans 16 amino acids. The CDR3 spells CASSSVGRRGTDTQYF. CDR3 DNA sequence: TGTGCCAGCAGCTCGGTGGGTAGGCGGGGCACAGATACGCAGTATTTT.

The sample holds a few counts of this clonotype. V and J are TRBV3-1 and TRBJ2-7; D unresolved. V lost 0 bases, J lost 3 bases, and 6 bases lay in between. CDR1 LGHDT and CDR2 YNNKEL come from the germline V gene (reference sequence). This CDR3 has 13 residues. CDR3 bases: TGTGCCAGCAGCCAAGATAGGCTCTACGAGCAGTACTTC. Protein sequence: CASSQDRLYEQYF.